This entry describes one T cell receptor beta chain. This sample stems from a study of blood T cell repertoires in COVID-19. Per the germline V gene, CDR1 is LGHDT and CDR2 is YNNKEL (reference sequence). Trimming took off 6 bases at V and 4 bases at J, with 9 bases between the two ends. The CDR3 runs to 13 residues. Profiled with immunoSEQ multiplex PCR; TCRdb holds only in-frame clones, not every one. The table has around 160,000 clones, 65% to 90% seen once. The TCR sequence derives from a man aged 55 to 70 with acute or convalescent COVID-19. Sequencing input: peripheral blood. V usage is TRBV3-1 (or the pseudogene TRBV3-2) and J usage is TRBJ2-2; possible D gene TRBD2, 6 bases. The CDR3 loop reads CASRDYLTGELFF. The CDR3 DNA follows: TGTGCCAGCAGGGACTACCTCACCGGGGAGCTGTTTTTT.